The sequence of this T cell receptor beta chain was determined in a study of blood T cells in healthy people across ages (dated by TCRdb to the mid-2010s). General notes on the study: In model experiments, template switching captured roughly one uniquely barcoded TCR beta cDNA molecule for every two T cells. Using deep sequencing normalized with unique cDNA molecular identifiers, the study measured how TCR beta repertoire diversity changes with age. Donors were grouped into four age groups: young (average roughly 15 years), middle-aged (about 38), aged (about 59) and long-lived (around 80). To avoid experimental bias, donors of different ages were spread randomly across the sequencing lanes. Two additional independent replicas of 1 million unique cDNA reads from the same blood draw were analyzed for two donors (one aged 18 to 30 and one aged 80 or older). Study-level results and caveats: As age increased, observed TCR beta diversity per million T cells dropped in a roughly linear way, and a significant reduction was already evident by age about 40. Because the CMV infection status of the donors was unknown, age-related changes in expanded clonotypes may potentially have been confounded. The percentage of naive T cells measured by flow cytometry correlated strongly with observed TCR beta diversity. Because profiling used bulk unsorted PBMCs, naive and antigen-experienced compartments could not be compared conclusively. Compared with the aged group, more naive CD4+ T cells, fewer expanded clones and increased TCR diversity were shown by the long-lived group, suggesting age selection. Estimates of total diversity based on one million sequenced T cells were regarded as lower bounds and as underestimates.

The donors were 40 or so Caucasian individuals from Russia, aged roughly 6 to 100 years, who were systemically healthy. Approximately 10 milliliters of peripheral blood were collected from each donor into EDTA-treated Vacutainer tubes. Ficoll-Paque density-gradient centrifugation was used to isolate PBMCs, with at least 7 million per sample. Trizol reagent was used to extract total RNA from PBMCs, with at least 5 micrograms per sample. The percentages of naive CD45RAhigh/CD27high T cells were determined by flow cytometry on a PBMC aliquot from every donor. Libraries were prepared through 5' RACE. For sequencing, an Illumina HiSeq 2500 was employed. The second PCR ran for about 6 to 12 cycles and used a J-beta primer mix along with a sample-barcoded 5' primer. A unique molecular identifier was introduced onto each TCR beta cDNA molecule by a template-switch 5' adaptor carrying 12 random nucleotides. Each sample yielded at least 2.5 million CDR3-containing paired-end reads. First-strand cDNA synthesis was performed from all RNA using the Mint cDNA synthesis kit, with priming by a TRBC-specific oligonucleotide. All cDNA was treated with uracil-DNA glycosylase and then went through a first 18-cycle PCR with the universal primers M1SS and BC2_uni_R. On the study's bioinformatics: Normalization of each sample was performed by random selection of 1 million high-quality reads, each carrying a distinct molecular identifier. Instead of being binned into consensus sequences, reads that shared molecular identifiers were thrown out. MiTCR, set to a Q25 quality threshold and the strictest error-elimination algorithm, was used for CDR3 identification, clonotype clustering and error correction. A nonparametric unseen species model with Euler transformation was used to estimate a lower bound on total TCR beta diversity. TCRdb reprocessed the public reads (quality trimming at Q25 with fastp, clone calling with MiXCR) and kept in-frame beta chains. Identical CDR3 protein sequences are pooled into one entry, listed with their most common genes and DNA. TCRdb, not the original authors, processed these V and J calls. A total of about 1.8 million distinct CDR3 sequences appear in this sample, around half of them only once. Clones ranked in the top ten supply 2.1% of the sample.

Details on this clonotype: The specificity of this receptor is unknown. No per-base quality is available; no much larger clone lies one base away.

The clonotype comes from a woman in her 40s in good health. Sequenced input: blood.

The bases read TGCGCCAGCAGCCAAGATCGCAGGGGTAATTCACCCCTCCACTTT. Translated, it gives CASSQDRRGNSPLHF. The chain joins TRBV4-3 to TRBJ1-6; the D region possibly corresponds to TRBD1 (6 bases align). The trim is 0 bases for V and 6 bases for J, with a gap of 9 bases between the germline ends. According to the germline V gene, CDR1 reads LGHNA and CDR2 reads YSLEER. The CDR3 runs 15 residues from the cysteine to the phenylalanine. Only the CDR3 part of the read is kept: 45 bases, read in frame from the first base.